A single sample is the source of the 27 T cell receptor beta chains below, sequenced in a study of blood T cell repertoires in COVID-19. Clones were read by immunoSEQ multiplex PCR, and TCRdb kept only the in-frame ones, dropping some. The table records 150,000 to 200,000 clones, 90% of them present only once. The sequencing sample was made of peripheral blood. Receptor source: a man aged 45-65 years with acute or convalescent COVID-19.

This clone has just one count. V gene TRBV15 combines with J gene TRBJ2-7; TRBD2 is a possible D gene (6 bases). Trimming shortened V by 3 bases and J by 2 bases, and 20 bases separated the two germline ends. The CDR3 contains 17 residues. CDR1 LNHNV and CDR2 YYDKDF come from the germline V gene (reference sequence). The CDR3 sequence is CATSRAGSQIMAYEQYF. CDR3 in DNA: TGTGCCACCAGCAGGGCCGGGAGCCAGATTATGGCCTACGAGCAGTACTTC.

This CDR3 reads CASSLWDRAVYGYTF. The DNA of the CDR3 is TGTGCCAGCAGTTTATGGGACAGGGCGGTCTATGGCTACACCTTC. This chain uses TRBV28 with TRBJ1-2, with TRBD1 identical over 8 bases. The length of the CDR3 is 15 residues. Germline V gene sequence: CDR1 MDHEN, CDR2 SYDVKM. After removal of 0 bases from V and 4 bases from J, the junction contained 4 bases not matched to a gene.

V is TRBV5-5 and J is TRBJ2-3; 15 nucleotides align to TRBD2. Germline values: CDR1 SGHKS, CDR2 YYEKEE (reference sequence). CDR3 size: 20 residues. The trim removed 4 bases at V and 0 bases at J, leaving 12 bases unmatched. The CDR3 sequence is CASSLGTSGRRASSTDTQYF. CDR3 coding DNA: TGTGCCAGCAGCCTCGGGACTAGCGGGAGGAGGGCAAGTAGCACAGATACGCAGTATTTT.

The chain combines TRBV6-4 with TRBJ2-2; 10 bases are shared with TRBD1. Germline V gene sequence: CDR1 MRHNA, CDR2 SNTAGT. The V gene end was trimmed by 6 bases and the J gene end by 8 bases; junction bases not matched to a gene: 6. This CDR3 has 14 residues. For the CDR3, the DNA is TGTGCCAGCAGCCGGGACAGGGGAATAGGGGAGCTGTTTTTT. Its translation is CASSRDRGIGELFF.

The V and J genes are TRBV6-5 and TRBJ2-1; 9 positions match TRBD2. The CDR3 length is 15 residues. J gave up 12 bases and V 4 bases, and 13 bases lay outside the gene matches. The germline gives CDR1 MNHEY, CDR2 SVGAGI. The CDR3 is CASSSRRAGGGMQFF. The CDR3, as DNA: TGTGCCAGCAGTTCGCGGAGAGCGGGGGGTGGGATGCAGTTCTTC.

This clone appeared a single time. The V gene is TRBV30, the J gene TRBJ2-6; D may be TRBD1 (5 bases). Trimming pared 3 bases from V and 2 bases from J, leaving 20 bases between. CDR1 GTSNPN and CDR2 SVGIG come from the germline V gene (reference sequence). CDR3 size: 18 residues. As DNA, the CDR3 is TGTGCCTGGAGCCAGGCAGGGCATCCTCGTCCTGGGGCCAACGTCCTGACTTTC. This sequence encodes CAWSQAGHPRPGANVLTF.

The rearrangement joins TRBV14 to TRBJ2-3; D unresolved. The length of the CDR3 is 14 residues. Germline V gives CDR1 SGHDN, CDR2 FVKESK. Trimming cost V 4 bases and J 2 bases, with 10 bases left between them. Here the CDR3 DNA reads TGTGCCAGCAGCCGGCTCTGGGCCACAGATACGCAGTATTTT. It translates to CASSRLWATDTQYF.

The chain recombines TRBV2 with TRBJ1-2; D not resolved. The V end lost 5 bases, the J end lost 0 bases, and 10 bases lay between the germline ends. Germline assignment: CDR1 SNHLY and CDR2 FYNNEI. This CDR3 is built from 14 residues. The CDR3 bases are TGTGCCAGCAGTTCTGCCGGGGCTAACTATGGCTACACCTTC. It is translated as CASSSAGANYGYTF.

The V call is TRBV6-6, the J call TRBJ2-7; 7 bases are shared with TRBD2. The germline CDR1 and CDR2 sequences are MNHNY and SVGAGI (reference sequence). This CDR3 comprises 13 residues. The ends lost 2 bases at V and 3 bases at J; junction bases unmatched: 1. The CDR3 is CASSYRDYYEQYF. DNA of the CDR3: TGTGCCAGCAGTTACAGGGACTACTACGAGCAGTACTTC.

The chain uses TRBV5-4 and TRBJ2-5, with 7 bases lining up with TRBD1. Trimming at V came to 3 bases and at J to 3 bases, leaving 5 bases not matched to a gene. Germline V gene data show CDR1 as SGHNT and CDR2 as YYREEE (reference sequence). This CDR3 has 14 amino acids. CDR3 sequence: CASSWQGVEETQYF. CDR3 DNA sequence: TGTGCCAGCAGCTGGCAGGGGGTGGAAGAGACCCAGTACTTC. The full variable domain, rest sourced from reference TRBV5-4 and TRBJ2-5, is ETGVTQSPTHLIKTRGQQVTLRCSSQSGHNTVSWYQQALGQGPQFIFQYYREEENGRGNFPPRFSGLQFPNYSSELNVNALELDDSALYLCASSWQGVEETQYFGPGTRLLVL.

The rearrangement joins TRBV5-4 to TRBJ1-6, with 8 bases lining up with TRBD1. Trimming took 5 bases from V and 7 from J; bases not matched to a gene: 8. CDR3 length equals 15 residues. Germline loops: CDR1 SGHNT, CDR2 YYREEE (reference sequence). Here the CDR3 reads CASRTDRGPNSPLHF. The CDR3 region has the DNA TGTGCCAGCAGGACCGACAGGGGACCCAATTCACCCCTCCACTTT.

The chain employs TRBV2 and TRBJ1-5, with D maybe TRBD1 (5 bases). This CDR3 is 12 amino acids long. Germline V gene lookup returns CDR1 SNHLY and CDR2 FYNNEI. The V end lost 6 bases, the J end lost 4 bases, and 7 bases lay between the germline ends. For the CDR3, the DNA is TGTGCCAGCAGGGGGGGAAATCAGCCCCAGCATTTT. Translated, it gives CASRGGNQPQHF.

The table lists this clone with a few counts. The gene calls are TRBV9 and TRBJ2-5; possible D gene TRBD1, 6 bases. The germline V gene has CDR1 SGDLS and CDR2 YYNGEE. Trimming stripped 4 bases from V and 4 bases from J, with 8 bases between. The CDR3 sequence is 12 residues long. DNA of the CDR3: TGTGCCAGCAGCATGACAGGAGAGACCCAGTACTTC. It yields the protein CASSMTGETQYF.

The rearrangement uses TRBV3-1 (or the pseudogene TRBV3-2) and TRBJ2-5; 8 nucleotides agree with TRBD2. V lost 0 bases to trimming and J lost 4 bases; unmatched junction nucleotides: 7. Germline CDR1 and CDR2: LGHDT and YNNKEL (reference sequence). CDR3 size: 16 residues. The CDR3 loop is CASSQDLLAGTETQYF. The CDR3 coding sequence is TGTGCCAGCAGCCAAGACCTCCTAGCGGGTACAGAGACCCAGTACTTC.

A single count supports this clone. This sequence joins TRBV19 and TRBJ1-1; 10 bases match TRBD1. The CDR3 runs 16 residues. Germline CDR1 LNHDA, CDR2 SQIVND (reference sequence). With 1 base clipped from V and 4 bases from J, the junction kept 6 bases outside the gene matches. CDR3 in DNA: TGTGCCAGTAGTATAGGGTTAAGGACAGGGGGCACTGAAGCTTTCTTT. Its protein is CASSIGLRTGGTEAFF.

The rearrangement uses TRBV18 and TRBJ1-1; possibly TRBD1 for D (5 bases). This CDR3 region has 13 residues. Between the trimmed V and J ends, which lost 6 bases and 3 bases, there was a span of 11 bases. Looked up from germline, CDR1 is KGHSH and CDR2 is LQKENI. The CDR3 DNA sequence: TGTGCCAGCTCCCAGGGCCTCGACACTGAAGCTTTCTTT. It codes for CASSQGLDTEAFF.

The V gene is TRBV11-3, the J gene TRBJ1-6; no firm D call. The V gene lost 4 bases and the J gene lost 8 bases, with 9 bases spanning the gap. This CDR3 has 13 amino acids. Germline V gives CDR1 SGHNT, CDR2 YENEEA. CDR3 coding DNA: TGTGCCAGCAGCTCCTCTCGGGATTCACCCCTCCACTTT. It is translated as CASSSSRDSPLHF.

This chain links TRBV28 with TRBJ2-3; 7 bases agree with TRBD1. Germline values: CDR1 MDHEN, CDR2 SYDVKM. Losses at the gene ends were 6 bases for V and 3 bases for J; bases not matched to a gene: 9. This CDR3 is built from 15 residues. The CDR3 here is CASSPDRVGTDTQYF. CDR3 DNA sequence: TGTGCCAGCAGCCCCGACAGGGTTGGGACAGATACGCAGTATTTT.

The rearrangement joins TRBV9 to TRBJ2-2; TRBD1 matches at 9 bases. Germline V lookup: CDR1 SGDLS, CDR2 YYNGEE. The CDR3 covers 16 residues. V lost 2 bases, J lost 7 bases, and 9 bases stayed unmatched. For the CDR3, the DNA is TGTGCCAGCAGCGTGGCCAACAGGGGGCGCGGCGGGGAGCTGTTTTTT. Translated, it gives CASSVANRGRGGELFF.

The V call is TRBV9, the J call TRBJ2-1; D possibly corresponds to TRBD1 (5 bases). The V gene lost 4 bases and the J gene lost 2 bases, with 16 bases spanning the gap. Germline loops: CDR1 SGDLS, CDR2 YYNGEE. CDR3 length: 16 residues. CDR3 coding DNA: TGTGCCAGCAGCTCAGGTGGCAGGGCTACCTACAATGAGCAGTTCTTC. Protein sequence: CASSSGGRATYNEQFF.

The chain is built from TRBV9 and TRBJ2-3; perhaps TRBD2 as D (6 bases). Trimming stripped 4 bases from V and 3 bases from J, with 12 bases between. Germline V lookup: CDR1 SGDLS, CDR2 YYNGEE. This CDR3 comprises 14 residues. The CDR3 here is CASSPPGVTDTQYF. CDR3 coding DNA: TGTGCCAGCAGCCCACCGGGGGTAACAGATACGCAGTATTTT.

The chain joins TRBV4-1 to TRBJ2-3; possibly TRBD2 for D (6 bases). Trimming pared 8 bases from V and 0 bases from J, leaving 12 bases between. This CDR3 has 14 residues. In germline, CDR1 is MGHRA, CDR2 YSYEKL. CDR3 region: CASGAGTSTDTQYF. DNA for the CDR3: TGCGCCAGCGGGGCGGGAACTAGCACAGATACGCAGTATTTT.

The chain recombines TRBV28 with TRBJ2-1; a possible D gene is TRBD2 (6 bases). V gave up 3 bases and J gave up 3 bases, with 12 bases separating them. There are 15 residues in the CDR3. The germline gives CDR1 MDHEN, CDR2 SYDVKM. The CDR3 here is CASSFLSGIYNEQFF. CDR3 DNA: TGTGCCAGCAGTTTTCTTAGCGGAATCTACAATGAGCAGTTCTTC.

The table lists this clone with a few counts. This chain connects TRBV27 to TRBJ1-5, with 7 positions matching TRBD1. CDR1 MNHEY and CDR2 SMNVEV come from the germline V gene (reference sequence). The CDR3 is 13 amino acids. V was clipped by 8 bases and J by 3 bases; unmatched bases: 4. CDR3 loop: CASGQVFNQPQHF. CDR3 bases: TGTGCCAGCGGACAGGTCTTCAATCAGCCCCAGCATTTT.

Here the CDR3 reads CASRPRTSVIYEQYF. CDR3 bases: TGTGCCAGCAGACCAAGGACTAGCGTTATCTACGAGCAGTACTTC. The chain combines TRBV27 with TRBJ2-7; 9 bases are a match to TRBD2. With 6 bases clipped from V and 3 bases from J, the junction kept 9 bases outside the gene matches. The CDR3 spans 15 residues. CDR1 is MNHEY, CDR2 SMNVEV, per germline (reference sequence).

The chain uses TRBV28 and TRBJ1-3, with D unresolved. The germline V gene encodes CDR1 MDHEN and CDR2 SYDVKM. The CDR3 has 15 residues. Trimming left V 8 bases short and J 5 bases short, with 19 bases between. CDR3 sequence: CASLASGVRRNTIYF. The CDR3 DNA reads TGTGCCAGCCTAGCGTCTGGGGTGAGGAGAAACACCATATATTTT.

The chain uses TRBV27 and TRBJ2-5; a weak D match, TRBD1 (5 bases). CDR3 length equals 13 residues. Trimming cost V 6 bases and J 2 bases, with 10 bases left between them. The germline V gene encodes CDR1 MNHEY and CDR2 SMNVEV (reference sequence). The CDR3 loop is CASSAQDQETQYF. The CDR3 DNA reads as TGTGCCAGCAGCGCACAGGATCAAGAGACCCAGTACTTC.